One sample yielded the 20 T cell receptor beta chains listed below, sequenced in a study of sequential checkpoint blockade in melanoma. TCRdb's table, derived via immunoSEQ multiplex PCR, lists solely in-frame clones and lacks some. Of about 1,400 clones listed, 23% are singletons. Treatment here: randomized to nivolumab then ipilimumab (arm A) or the reverse (arm B). Sequenced material: tumor tissue (inferred from file names), taken from a patient given nivolumab and ipilimumab in sequence. Receptors originate from a human donor with melanoma.

The rearrangement links TRBV9 to TRBJ2-5; D ambiguous. With 5 bases removed from V and 2 bases from J, the gap between germline ends came to 10 bases. The CDR3 runs 13 residues. Germline CDR1 and CDR2: SGDLS and YYNGEE. CDR3 residues: CASSARLQETQYF. In nucleotides, the CDR3 is TGTGCCAGCAGTGCCCGATTACAAGAGACCCAGTACTTC.

The J gene is TRBJ2-1, the V gene TRBV18, with TRBD2 matching over 8 bases. Per the germline V gene, CDR1 is KGHSH and CDR2 is LQKENI. V was pared by 0 bases and J by 7 bases, with 5 bases of the junction left unmatched. The CDR3 covers 15 residues. Here the CDR3 reads CASSPPGLVLNEQFF. DNA for the CDR3: TGTGCCAGCTCACCACCGGGACTAGTACTAAATGAGCAGTTCTTC.

This clone was seen more than once but under ten times. V usage is TRBV30 and J usage is TRBJ1-2, with a possible D match to TRBD1 (5 bases). Per the germline V gene, CDR1 is GTSNPN and CDR2 is SVGIG (reference sequence). V was clipped by 7 bases and J by 7 bases, with 16 bases between them. The CDR3 consists of 12 residues. This CDR3 is CAFLQGASGYTF. The CDR3 DNA is TGTGCCTTCCTACAAGGGGCGAGTGGCTACACCTTC.

V is TRBV28 and J is TRBJ2-7; D perhaps matches TRBD1 (6 bases). The CDR3 totals 14 residues. Trimming removed 5 bases at V and 3 bases at J, with 14 bases between. Germline V gene sequence: CDR1 MDHEN, CDR2 SYDVKM. CDR3 in DNA: TGTGCCAGCAGTCTACAGGGTACCCTCTACGAGCAGTACTTC. Amino acids: CASSLQGTLYEQYF.

This chain links TRBV28 with TRBJ2-7; 10 nucleotides match TRBD1. Germline CDR1 MDHEN, CDR2 SYDVKM. The J segment lost 2 bases and the V segment lost 5 bases, leaving 6 bases of the junction unmatched. This CDR3 comprises 15 residues. The CDR3 DNA reads TGTGCCAGCAGTCCCGGACAGGGGGGGACCTACGAGCAGTACTTC. It codes for CASSPGQGGTYEQYF.

This clone has more than one count but fewer than ten. The CDR3 DNA is TGTGCCAGTAGTGAAGGGTTGGGCCTAATCAATGAGCAGTTCTTC. This translates into CASSEGLGLINEQFF. V usage is TRBV19 and J usage is TRBJ2-1; D remains unclear. Germline values: CDR1 LNHDA, CDR2 SQIVND (reference sequence). Deletions cut 5 bases from V and 6 bases from J, with 17 bases between. The CDR3 has 15 amino acids.

This chain links TRBV9 with TRBJ1-5, with D unclear. The CDR3 runs 12 residues. V was pared by 6 bases and J by 7 bases, with 11 bases between. Germline-derived CDR1 and CDR2 are SGDLS and YYNGEE. The CDR3 loop reads CASTRGGQPQHF. In DNA form, the CDR3 reads TGTGCCAGCACCCGGGGTGGCCAGCCCCAGCATTTT. Drawing the rest from reference TRBV9 and TRBJ1-5, the complete variable domain is DSGVTQTPKHLITATGQRVTLRCSPRSGDLSVYWYQQSLDQGLQFLIQYYNGEERAKGNILERFSAQQFPDLHSELNLSSLELGDSALYFCASTRGGQPQHFGDGTRLSIL.

The chain employs TRBV1 and TRBJ2-1; the table's D call, TRBD1, was not checked against the DNA. TRBV1 is a documented pseudogene. This CDR3 region has 14 residues. The CDR3 DNA reads TGCGCCAGCAGCCGATACAGGGGTTACAATGAGCAGTTCTTC. Protein: CASSRYRGYNEQFF.

The chain is built from TRBV19 and TRBJ1-5, with D possibly TRBD1 on 6 matching bases. Germline loops: CDR1 LNHDA, CDR2 SQIVND (reference sequence). The CDR3 is 14 amino acids. Trimming shortened V by 7 bases and J by 4 bases, and 14 bases separated the two germline ends. Written as DNA, the CDR3 is TGTGCCAGTATGAGCAGGGGAATGAATCAGCCCCAGCATTTT. Translated, it gives CASMSRGMNQPQHF. Looking up the rest from reference TRBV19 and TRBJ1-5 gives the full variable domain: DGGITQSPKYLFRKEGQNVTLSCEQNLNHDAMYWYRQDPGQGLRLIYYSQIVNDFQKGDIAEGYSVSREKKESFPLTVTSAQKNPTAFYLCASMSRGMNQPQHFGDGTRLSIL.

The J gene is TRBJ2-2, the V gene TRBV18; D might be TRBD1 (6 bases). V shed 3 bases and J shed 1 base, with 15 bases lying between them. CDR3 length equals 17 residues. Per germline, CDR1 KGHSH and CDR2 LQKENI. The CDR3 DNA reads TGTGCCAGCTCACCTTCCGGGACAAATAGGAACACCGGGGAGCTGTTTTTT. Translated, it gives CASSPSGTNRNTGELFF. Looking up the rest from reference TRBV18 and TRBJ2-2 gives the full variable domain: NAGVMQNPRHLVRRRGQEARLRCSPMKGHSHVYWYRQLPEEGLKFMVYLQKENIIDESGMPKERFSAEFPKEGPSILRIQQVVRGDSAAYFCASSPSGTNRNTGELFFGEGSRLTVL.

By proportion, this clone is medium-sized. The chain couples TRBV23-1 to TRBJ2-7; D perhaps matches TRBD2 (6 bases). TRBV23-1 is given ORF status, its function remaining uncertain. This CDR3 has 16 residues. V was clipped by 6 bases and J by 0 bases, with 18 bases between them. The CDR3 protein is CASSQDGGESSYEQYF. The CDR3 DNA sequence: TGCGCCAGCAGCCAAGATGGCGGGGAAAGCTCCTACGAGCAGTACTTC.

The CDR3 DNA sequence: TGCGCCAGCAGCTTGGGACAGGGGGATCGCGAGCAGTACTTC. Translation gives CASSLGQGDREQYF. This chain uses TRBV5-1 with TRBJ2-7; TRBD1 matches 9 bases. Germline CDR1 reads SGHRS; CDR2 reads YFSETQ. The CDR3 length is 14 residues. Trimming took 0 bases from V and 6 from J; bases not matched to a gene: 4. Drawing the rest from reference TRBV5-1 and TRBJ2-7, the complete variable domain is KAGVTQTPRYLIKTRGQQVTLSCSPISGHRSVSWYQQTPGQGLQFLFEYFSETQRNKGNFPGRFSGRQFSNSRSEMNVSTLELGDSALYLCASSLGQGDREQYFGPGTRLTVT.

J is TRBJ2-6 and V is TRBV19; no firm D call. CDR1 LNHDA and CDR2 SQIVND come from the germline V gene (reference sequence). This CDR3 has 12 amino acids. V was trimmed by 6 bases and J by 0 bases, leaving 0 bases between them. DNA of the CDR3: TGTGCCAGTAGCTCTGGGGCCAACGTCCTGACTTTC. Translated, it gives CASSSGANVLTF.

The gene calls are TRBV6-8 and TRBJ1-2, with 8 bases identical to TRBD1. The CDR3 extends over 15 amino acids. Germline V gene data show CDR1 as MNHGY and CDR2 as SAAAGT. The V segment lost 5 bases and the J segment 2 bases; nucleotides outside the gene matches: 7. CDR3 nucleotide sequence: TGTGCCAGCAGTGGCCAGGGGGCAGGGAACTATGGCTACACCTTC. It translates to CASSGQGAGNYGYTF.

CDR3 in DNA: TGTGCCAGCTCACCACCCGACAGGTACAATGAGCAGTTCTTC. Translated, it gives CASSPPDRYNEQFF. The genes are TRBV18 and TRBJ2-1, with D perhaps matching TRBD1 (6 bases). The length of the CDR3 is 14 residues. Trimming removed 0 bases from V and 4 bases from J, with 7 bases in between. Germline CDR1 reads KGHSH; CDR2 reads LQKENI.

The chain employs TRBV6-8 and TRBJ2-4; perhaps D is TRBD1 or TRBD2 (6 bases each). From germline, CDR1 is MNHGY and CDR2 SAAAGT. The CDR3 is made up of 18 amino acids. With 5 bases removed from V and 0 bases from J, the gap between germline ends came to 20 bases. DNA of the CDR3: TGTGCCAGCAGTGGGGGGCGCGACAGTGGCCGAGCCAAAAACATTCAGTACTTC. Amino acids: CASSGGRDSGRAKNIQYF.

The chain is built from TRBV6-8 and TRBJ2-5; maybe TRBD1 (6 bases). Germline lookup yields CDR1 MNHGY and CDR2 SAAAGT. The CDR3 runs 14 residues. The V end lost 6 bases, the J end lost 1 base, and 12 bases lay between the germline ends. CDR3 sequence: CASSTGTFQETQYF. CDR3 in DNA: TGTGCCAGCAGCACCGGGACATTCCAAGAGACCCAGTACTTC.

The chain has TRBV19 and TRBJ1-1, with 8 bases matching TRBD1. The CDR3 is 14 residues long. Germline CDR1 reads LNHDA; CDR2 reads SQIVND (reference sequence). V was pared by 6 bases and J by 4 bases, with 7 bases of the junction left unmatched. DNA of the CDR3: TGTGCCAGTAGCAGCAGGGGGCTGGGCACTGAAGCTTTCTTT. Residues: CASSSRGLGTEAFF.

By sample share, this clone is medium-sized. This rearrangement joins TRBV11-3 to TRBJ1-1, with D possibly matching TRBD1 (5 bases). This CDR3 is 14 amino acids long. Germline V gene sequence: CDR1 SGHNT, CDR2 YENEEA. The ends were cut back, 2 bases at V and 6 bases at J, with 13 bases in the middle. CDR3 region: CASSLKPRGAEAFF. The CDR3 DNA reads as TGTGCCAGCAGCTTAAAACCTAGAGGGGCTGAAGCTTTCTTT.

The V gene is TRBV6-8, the J gene TRBJ1-4, with a weak D call TRBD1 (6 bases). Trimming stripped 5 bases from V and 8 bases from J, with 24 bases between. This CDR3 has 17 amino acids. The germline gives CDR1 MNHGY, CDR2 SAAAGT. As DNA, the CDR3 is TGTGCCAGCAGTATGATATCGGTCGGACCTCAGGGGGAAAAACTGTTTTTT. Encoded protein: CASSMISVGPQGEKLFF.